The rows below give T cell receptor beta chains drawn from one sample of a study of blood T cells in healthy people across ages. TCRdb passed the 5' RACE reads through MiXCR, listing each CDR3 protein once. The sample holds about 1.6 million distinct CDR3 sequences, 34% seen once. What was sequenced was blood. The source of these receptors is a woman in her 30s in good health. Each CDR3 is given without its conserved first and last residue. A D gene is named only where the DNA matches it firmly.

cdr3_aa: ATSDLDSSTRDTQY; v_call: TRBV24-1; d_call: NA; j_call: TRBJ2-3
cdr3_aa: ATTSFTSGSSYEQY; v_call: TRBV6-2/TRBV6-3; d_call: TRBD2; j_call: TRBJ2-7
cdr3_aa: ASTLTGAPTDTQY; v_call: TRBV28; d_call: TRBD1; j_call: TRBJ2-3
cdr3_aa: ASSQDRGNSQPQH; v_call: TRBV4-1; d_call: NA; j_call: TRBJ1-5
cdr3_aa: ASSTRTSGGGELF; v_call: TRBV12-3/TRBV12-4; d_call: TRBD2; j_call: TRBJ2-2
cdr3_aa: ASKPGQGTSEQY; v_call: TRBV6-1; d_call: TRBD1; j_call: TRBJ2-7
cdr3_aa: ASRSLQGGTEAF; v_call: TRBV7-6; d_call: NA; j_call: TRBJ1-1
cdr3_aa: SADTPGQGEQY; v_call: TRBV20-1; d_call: TRBD1; j_call: NA
cdr3_aa: ASNRGPGELF; v_call: TRBV9; d_call: TRBD1; j_call: TRBJ2-2
cdr3_aa: ASSAGTGRYEQF; v_call: TRBV9; d_call: TRBD1; j_call: TRBJ2-1
cdr3_aa: ASSFRFGARQY; v_call: TRBV27; d_call: NA; j_call: TRBJ2-4
cdr3_aa: ASSQGQGGQTEAF; v_call: TRBV4-1; d_call: TRBD1; j_call: TRBJ1-1
cdr3_aa: ASSLFNRLAGLGEQF; v_call: TRBV28; d_call: TRBD2; j_call: TRBJ2-1
cdr3_aa: SASEGTGVYEQY; v_call: TRBV20-1; d_call: TRBD1; j_call: TRBJ2-7
cdr3_aa: ATRPGASTDTQY; v_call: TRBV27; d_call: NA; j_call: TRBJ2-3
cdr3_aa: SANRDPYNEQF; v_call: TRBV20-1; d_call: NA; j_call: TRBJ2-1
cdr3_aa: AISGGQENTGELF; v_call: TRBV10-3; d_call: TRBD1; j_call: TRBJ2-2
cdr3_aa: SEGGGGKHEQF; v_call: TRBV20-1; d_call: TRBD2; j_call: TRBJ2-1
cdr3_aa: ASSDRGRNIWYEQF; v_call: TRBV6-1; d_call: TRBD1; j_call: TRBJ2-1
cdr3_aa: ASSWTVGGANVLT; v_call: TRBV19; d_call: NA; j_call: TRBJ2-6
cdr3_aa: ASSPPGTARETQY; v_call: TRBV18; d_call: TRBD1; j_call: TRBJ2-5
cdr3_aa: SVVGAYVDGYT; v_call: TRBV29-1; d_call: NA; j_call: TRBJ1-2